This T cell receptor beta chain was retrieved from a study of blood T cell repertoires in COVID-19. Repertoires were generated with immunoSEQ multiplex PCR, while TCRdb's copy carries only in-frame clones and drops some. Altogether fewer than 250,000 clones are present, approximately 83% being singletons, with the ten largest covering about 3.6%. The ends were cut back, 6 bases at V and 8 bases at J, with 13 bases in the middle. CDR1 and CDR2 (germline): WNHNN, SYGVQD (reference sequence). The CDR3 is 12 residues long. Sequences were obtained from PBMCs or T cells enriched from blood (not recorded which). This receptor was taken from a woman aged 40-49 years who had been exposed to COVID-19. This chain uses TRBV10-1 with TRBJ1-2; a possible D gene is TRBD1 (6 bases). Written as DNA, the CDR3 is TGCGCCAGCAGCCATAAGGGGGAAGGCTACACCTTC. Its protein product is CASSHKGEGYTF.